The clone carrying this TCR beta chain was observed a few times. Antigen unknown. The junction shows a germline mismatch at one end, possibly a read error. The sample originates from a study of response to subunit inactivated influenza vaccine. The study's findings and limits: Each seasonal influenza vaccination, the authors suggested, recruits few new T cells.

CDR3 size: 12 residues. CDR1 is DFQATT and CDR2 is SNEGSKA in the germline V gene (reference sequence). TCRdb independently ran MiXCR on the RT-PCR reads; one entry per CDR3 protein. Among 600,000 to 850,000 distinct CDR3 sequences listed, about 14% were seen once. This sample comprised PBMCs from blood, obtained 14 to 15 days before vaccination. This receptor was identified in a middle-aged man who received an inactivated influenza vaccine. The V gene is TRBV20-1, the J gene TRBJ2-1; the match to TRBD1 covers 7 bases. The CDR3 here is CSARWLVTSRGF. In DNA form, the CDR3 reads TGCAGTGCTAGGTGGCTTGTCACCAGCAGGGGGTTC.